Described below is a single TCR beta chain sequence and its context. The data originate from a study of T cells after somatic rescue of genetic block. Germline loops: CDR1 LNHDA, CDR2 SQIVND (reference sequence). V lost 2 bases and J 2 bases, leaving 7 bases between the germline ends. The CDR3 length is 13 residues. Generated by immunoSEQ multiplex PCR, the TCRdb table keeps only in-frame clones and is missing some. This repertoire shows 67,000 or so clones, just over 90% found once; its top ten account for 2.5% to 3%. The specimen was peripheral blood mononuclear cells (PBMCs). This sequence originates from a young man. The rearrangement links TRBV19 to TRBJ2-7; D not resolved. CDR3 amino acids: CASSIPGPYEQYF. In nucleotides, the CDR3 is TGTGCCAGTAGTATACCCGGCCCCTACGAGCAGTACTTC.